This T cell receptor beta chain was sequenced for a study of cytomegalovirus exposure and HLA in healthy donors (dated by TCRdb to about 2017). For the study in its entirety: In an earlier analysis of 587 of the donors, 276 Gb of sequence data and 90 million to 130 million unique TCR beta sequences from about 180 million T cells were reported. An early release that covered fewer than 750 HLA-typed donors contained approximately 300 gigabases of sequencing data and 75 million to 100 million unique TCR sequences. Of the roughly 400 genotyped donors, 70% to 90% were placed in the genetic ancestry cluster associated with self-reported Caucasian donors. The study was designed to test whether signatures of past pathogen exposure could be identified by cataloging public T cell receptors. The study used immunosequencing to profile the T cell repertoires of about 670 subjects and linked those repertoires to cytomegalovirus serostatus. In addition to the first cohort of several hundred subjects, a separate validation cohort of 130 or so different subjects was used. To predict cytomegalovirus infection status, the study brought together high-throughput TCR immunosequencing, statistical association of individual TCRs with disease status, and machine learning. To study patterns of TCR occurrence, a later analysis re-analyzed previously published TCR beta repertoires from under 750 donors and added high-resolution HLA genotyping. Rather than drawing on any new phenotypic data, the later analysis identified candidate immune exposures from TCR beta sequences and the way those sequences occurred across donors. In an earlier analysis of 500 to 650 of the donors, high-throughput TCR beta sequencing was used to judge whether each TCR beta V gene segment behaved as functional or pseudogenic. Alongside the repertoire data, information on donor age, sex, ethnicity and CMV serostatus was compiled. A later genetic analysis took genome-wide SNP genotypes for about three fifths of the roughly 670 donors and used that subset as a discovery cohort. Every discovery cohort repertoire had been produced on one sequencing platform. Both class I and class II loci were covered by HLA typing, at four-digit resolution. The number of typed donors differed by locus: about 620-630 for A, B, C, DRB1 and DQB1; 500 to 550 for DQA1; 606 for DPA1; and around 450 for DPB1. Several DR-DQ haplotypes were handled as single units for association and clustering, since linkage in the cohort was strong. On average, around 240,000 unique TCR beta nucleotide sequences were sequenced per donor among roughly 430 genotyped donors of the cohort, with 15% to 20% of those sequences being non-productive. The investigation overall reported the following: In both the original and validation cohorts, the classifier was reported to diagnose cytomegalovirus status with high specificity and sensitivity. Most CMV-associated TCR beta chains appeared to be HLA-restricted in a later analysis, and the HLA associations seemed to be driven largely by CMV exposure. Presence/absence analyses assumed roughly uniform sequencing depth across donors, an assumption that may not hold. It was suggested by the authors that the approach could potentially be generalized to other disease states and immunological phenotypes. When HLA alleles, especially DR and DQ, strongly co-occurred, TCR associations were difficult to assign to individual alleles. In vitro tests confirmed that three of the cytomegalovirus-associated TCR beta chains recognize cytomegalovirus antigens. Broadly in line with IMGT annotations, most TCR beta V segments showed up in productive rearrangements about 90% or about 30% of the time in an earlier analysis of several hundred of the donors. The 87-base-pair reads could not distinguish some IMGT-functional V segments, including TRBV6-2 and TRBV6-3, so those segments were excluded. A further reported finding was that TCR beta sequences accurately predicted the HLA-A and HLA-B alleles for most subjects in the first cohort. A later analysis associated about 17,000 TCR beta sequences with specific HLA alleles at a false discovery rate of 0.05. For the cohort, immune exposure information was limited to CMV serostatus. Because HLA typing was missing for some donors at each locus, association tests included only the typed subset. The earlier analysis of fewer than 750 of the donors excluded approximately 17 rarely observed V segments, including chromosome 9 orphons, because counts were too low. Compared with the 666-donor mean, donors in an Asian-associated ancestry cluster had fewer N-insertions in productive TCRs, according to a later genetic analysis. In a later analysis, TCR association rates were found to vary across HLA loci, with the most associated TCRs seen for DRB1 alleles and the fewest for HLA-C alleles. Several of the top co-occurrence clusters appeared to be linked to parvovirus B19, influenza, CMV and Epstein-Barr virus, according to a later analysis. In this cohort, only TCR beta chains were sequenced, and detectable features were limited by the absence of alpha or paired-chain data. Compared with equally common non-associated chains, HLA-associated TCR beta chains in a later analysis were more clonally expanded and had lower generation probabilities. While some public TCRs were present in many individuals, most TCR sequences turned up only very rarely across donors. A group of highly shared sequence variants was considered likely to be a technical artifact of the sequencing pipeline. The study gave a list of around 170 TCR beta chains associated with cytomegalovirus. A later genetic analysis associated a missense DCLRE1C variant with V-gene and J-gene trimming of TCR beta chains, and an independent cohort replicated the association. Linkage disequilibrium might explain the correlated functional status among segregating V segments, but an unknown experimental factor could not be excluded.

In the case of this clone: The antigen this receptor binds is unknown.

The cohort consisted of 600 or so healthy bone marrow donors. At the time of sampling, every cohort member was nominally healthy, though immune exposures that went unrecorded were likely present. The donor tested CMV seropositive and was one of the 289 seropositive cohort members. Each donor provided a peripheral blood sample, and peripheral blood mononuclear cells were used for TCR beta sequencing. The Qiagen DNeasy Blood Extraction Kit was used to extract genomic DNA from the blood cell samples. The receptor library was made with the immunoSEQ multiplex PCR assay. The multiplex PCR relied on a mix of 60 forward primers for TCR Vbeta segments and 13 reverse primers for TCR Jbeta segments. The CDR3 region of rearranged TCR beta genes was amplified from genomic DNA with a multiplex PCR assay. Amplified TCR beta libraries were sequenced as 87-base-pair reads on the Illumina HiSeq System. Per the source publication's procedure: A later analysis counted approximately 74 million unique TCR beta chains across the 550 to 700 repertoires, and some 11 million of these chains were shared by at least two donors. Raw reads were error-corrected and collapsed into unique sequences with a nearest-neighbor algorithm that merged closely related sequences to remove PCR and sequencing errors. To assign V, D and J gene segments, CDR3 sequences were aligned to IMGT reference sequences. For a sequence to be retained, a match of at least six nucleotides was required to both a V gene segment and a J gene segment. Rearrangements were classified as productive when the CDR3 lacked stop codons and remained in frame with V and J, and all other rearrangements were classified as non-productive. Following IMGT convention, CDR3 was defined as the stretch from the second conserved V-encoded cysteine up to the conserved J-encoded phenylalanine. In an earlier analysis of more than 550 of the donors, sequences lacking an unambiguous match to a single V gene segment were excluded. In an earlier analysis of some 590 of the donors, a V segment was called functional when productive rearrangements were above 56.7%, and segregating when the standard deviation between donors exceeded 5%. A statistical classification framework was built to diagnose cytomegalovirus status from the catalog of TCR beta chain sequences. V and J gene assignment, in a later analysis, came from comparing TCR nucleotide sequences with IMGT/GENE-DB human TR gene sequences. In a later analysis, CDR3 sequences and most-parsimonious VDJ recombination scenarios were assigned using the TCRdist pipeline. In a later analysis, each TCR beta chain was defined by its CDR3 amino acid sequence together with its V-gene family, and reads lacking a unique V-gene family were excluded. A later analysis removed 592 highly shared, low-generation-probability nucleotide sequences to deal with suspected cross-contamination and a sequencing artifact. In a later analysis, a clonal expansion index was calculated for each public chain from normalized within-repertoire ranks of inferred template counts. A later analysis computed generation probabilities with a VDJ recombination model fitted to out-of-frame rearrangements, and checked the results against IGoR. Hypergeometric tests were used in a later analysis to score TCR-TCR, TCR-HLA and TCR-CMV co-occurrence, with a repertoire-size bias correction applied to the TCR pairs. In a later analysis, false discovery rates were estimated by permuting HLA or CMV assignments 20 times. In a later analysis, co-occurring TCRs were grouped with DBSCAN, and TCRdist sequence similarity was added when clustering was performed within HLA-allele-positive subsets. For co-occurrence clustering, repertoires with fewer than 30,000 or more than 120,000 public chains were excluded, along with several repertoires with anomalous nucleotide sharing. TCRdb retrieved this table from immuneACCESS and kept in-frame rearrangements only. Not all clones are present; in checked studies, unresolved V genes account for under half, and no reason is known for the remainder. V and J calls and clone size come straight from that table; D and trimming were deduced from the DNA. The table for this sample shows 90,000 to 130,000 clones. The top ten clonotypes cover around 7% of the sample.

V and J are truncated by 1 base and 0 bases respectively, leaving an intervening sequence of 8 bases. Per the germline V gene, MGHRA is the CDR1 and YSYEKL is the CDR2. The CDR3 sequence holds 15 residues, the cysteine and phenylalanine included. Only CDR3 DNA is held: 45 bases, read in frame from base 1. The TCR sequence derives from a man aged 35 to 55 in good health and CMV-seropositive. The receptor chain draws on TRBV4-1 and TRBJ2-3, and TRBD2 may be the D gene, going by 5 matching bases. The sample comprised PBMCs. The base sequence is TGCGCCAGCAGCCAAGGAGGGATTAGCACAGATACGCAGTATTTT. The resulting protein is CASSQGGISTDTQYF.